Listed below are T cell receptor beta chains from one sample, sequenced in a study of T-cell reconstitution after alpha-beta-depleted transplantation in children. TCRdb ran MiXCR on the PCR reads and lists one entry per CDR3 protein. The table includes some 180,000 distinct CDR3 sequences, approximately 7% detected once. The sample here was PBMCs, taken before TCRalphabeta/CD19-depleted stem cell transplant. Receptor source: a boy aged 2 to 9 with acute lymphoblastic leukemia, due to receive a stem cell transplant. Each CDR3 is given with its conserved first and last residue. A D gene is named only where the DNA matches it firmly. Some rows have no size entry. The others give once, few or many, or a class for an expanded clone.

J gene,clone size,D gene,V gene,CDR3 DNA,CDR3 protein
TRBJ2-7,many,TRBD2,TRBV9,TGTGCCAGCAGCGTAGTTGCCGTAGGACTAGCGGGCCTCTACGAGCAGTACTTC,CASSVVAVGLAGLYEQYF
TRBJ1-1,many,NA,TRBV3-1,TGTGCCAGCAGCCGCGGGGAGCAAATGAACACTGAAGCTTTCTTT,CASSRGEQMNTEAFF
TRBJ2-7,few,NA,TRBV12-3/TRBV12-4,TGTGCCAGCAGCTCACTGGCCGAGCAGTACTTC,CASSSLAEQYF
TRBJ2-1,NA,NA,TRBV11-2,TGTGCCAGCAGCTTAGTCGCGGGGACGTACAATGAGCAGTTCTTC,CASSLVAGTYNEQFF
TRBJ2-3,many,NA,TRBV5-6,TGTGCCAGCAGCTCGGAGGGGGGTGGCACAGATACGCAGTATTTT,CASSSEGGGTDTQYF
TRBJ1-2,many,NA,TRBV6-4,TGTGCCAGCAGTGACCCTCGGACAGGCTACACCTTC,CASSDPRTGYTF
TRBJ1-1,many,NA,TRBV27,TGTGCCAGCAGTCCCGGAGTGAACACTGAAGCTTTCTTT,CASSPGVNTEAFF
TRBJ1-5,few,NA,TRBV5-5,TGTGCCAGCAGCGCCGCGGACCGGTTTGGCAATCAGCCCCAGCATTTT,CASSAADRFGNQPQHF
TRBJ2-1,many,NA,TRBV4-3,TGCGCCAGCAGCCAAGAAGTTGGGGGGCCGGGCAATGAGCAGTTCTTC,CASSQEVGGPGNEQFF
TRBJ1-1,many,TRBD1,TRBV28,TGTGCCAGCAGCCCCGGGCAGGGGGGTACTGAAGCTTTCTTT,CASSPGQGGTEAFF
TRBJ2-2,few,NA,TRBV12-3/TRBV12-4,TGTGCCAGCAGAGCCTCTCCAAACACCGGGGAGCTGTTTTTT,CASRASPNTGELFF
TRBJ2-1,many,TRBD1,TRBV6-2/TRBV6-3,TGTGCCAGCAGCCAATGGGACAGGCTTGCTGAGCAGTTCTTC,CASSQWDRLAEQFF
TRBJ2-4,many,NA,TRBV27,TGTGCCAGCAGTTCGGCGGGGTGGGAGCCGAAAAACATTCAGTACTTC,CASSSAGWEPKNIQYF
TRBJ1-2,many,NA,TRBV7-2,TGTGCCAGCAGCTTAGAAGGGGGTGTTGGCTACACCTTC,CASSLEGGVGYTF
TRBJ2-7,many,NA,TRBV18,TGTGCCAGCTCACCACCTCTCACAGAAGGATCCTACGAGCAGTACTTC,CASSPPLTEGSYEQYF
TRBJ2-5,NA,NA,TRBV30,TGTGCCTGGAGACAACAGGGTTTTGGGGAGACCCAGTACTTC,CAWRQQGFGETQYF
TRBJ2-1,many,NA,TRBV15,TGTGCCACCAGCAGGATTAACAATGAGCAGTTCTTC,CATSRINNEQFF
TRBJ1-5,many,NA,TRBV4-3,TGCGCCAGCAGCCAAGATTCGGGGGGGTCTCAGCCCCAGCATTTT,CASSQDSGGSQPQHF
TRBJ2-1,many,NA,TRBV7-9,TGTGCCAGCAGTCCGGCTGGGACGGATGAGCAGTTCTTC,CASSPAGTDEQFF
TRBJ2-7,few,TRBD2,TRBV18,TGTGCCAGCTCACCACCGTGGGGGAGGGCCAAGGAGCAGTACTTC,CASSPPWGRAKEQYF
TRBJ2-7,many,TRBD1,TRBV29-1,TGCAGCGTTGGGGGGACAGCGCTCTACGAGCAGTACTTC,CSVGGTALYEQYF
TRBJ2-5,NA,NA,TRBV6-1,TGTGCCAGCAAGTGGGTGGGGCAAGAGACCCAGTACTTC,CASKWVGQETQYF
TRBJ1-1,many,NA,TRBV5-1,TGCGCCAGCAGCTTGGTGAGGGGACTGAACACTGAAGCTTTCTTT,CASSLVRGLNTEAFF
TRBJ2-1,many,TRBD2,TRBV20-1,TGCAGTGCTAAGGTTGTGACTAGCGGGGCGAATGAGCAGTTCTTC,CSAKVVTSGANEQFF
TRBJ2-1,many,NA,TRBV7-8,TGTGCCAGCACCCAGACTAGAAACAATGAGCAGTTCTTC,CASTQTRNNEQFF
TRBJ1-5,few,NA,TRBV7-2,TGTGCCAGCAGCTTAGGAGTCTACGAGCCCCAGCATTTT,CASSLGVYEPQHF